These T cell receptor beta chains were read from a single sample in a study of identical twins. TCRdb analysed the 5' RACE reads with MiXCR anew, one entry per CDR3 protein. The table records some 1,700,000 distinct CDR3 sequences, around 33% of them present only once. Sequenced material: cord blood. The receptors originated from a newborn girl in good health. Each CDR3 is given with its conserved first and last residue. The order of the fields is J gene, D gene, clone size, V gene, CDR3 DNA, CDR3 protein. A D gene is named only where the DNA matches it firmly. Only some rows state a clone size, as once, few, many or a class for expanded clones.

>TRBJ2-5|TRBD2|.|TRBV25-1
TGTGCCAGCAGTGGATACACTAGCGGGCAAGAGACCCAGTACTTC
CASSGYTSGQETQYF
>TRBJ2-4|.|.|TRBV4-2
TGTGCCAGCAGCTTACCGGGGGCCAAAAACATTCAGTACTTC
CASSLPGAKNIQYF
>TRBJ1-2|.|.|TRBV20-1
TGCAGTGCTAGTTCTTTCGGTAGACAGAGGGTTGATGGCTACACCTTC
CSASSFGRQRVDGYTF
>TRBJ2-1|TRBD1|.|TRBV12-3/TRBV12-4
TGTGTCAGCAGTTTCTGGACAGGGTACAATGAGCAGTTCTTC
CVSSFWTGYNEQFF
>TRBJ1-5|TRBD1|few|TRBV6-1
TGTGCCAGCAGTGAATGGGACAGGGATCACCAGCCCCAGCATTTT
CASSEWDRDHQPQHF
>TRBJ2-3|TRBD2|few|TRBV27
TGTGCCAGCACCCCGTCTAGCGGGGAAGCGCAGTATTTT
CASTPSSGEAQYF
>TRBJ2-7|TRBD1|.|TRBV7-6
TGTGCCAGCAGCGTCTACAGGGGGCCCCACGAGCAGTACTTC
CASSVYRGPHEQYF
>TRBJ1-3|.|.|TRBV13
TGTGCCAGCAGCGAGGGAGACTCTGGAAACACCATATATTTT
CASSEGDSGNTIYF
>TRBJ2-2|TRBD1|.|TRBV10-3
TGTGCCCTCGGGACAGGGGGCACCGGGGAGCTGTTTTTT
CALGTGGTGELFF
>TRBJ1-2|TRBD1|.|TRBV6-6
TGTGCCAGCAGTTACGCGGCAGGGGGGTATGGCTACACCTTC
CASSYAAGGYGYTF
>TRBJ1-4|TRBD1|.|TRBV2
TGTGCCAGCAGCGGACAGGGGGGTTCCGAAAAACTGTTTTTT
CASSGQGGSEKLFF
>TRBJ2-7|TRBD1|.|TRBV5-4
TGTGCCAGCAGCCTTCGGGACAGGGACCTCCTATCCTACGAGCAGTACTTC
CASSLRDRDLLSYEQYF
>TRBJ1-1|.|.|TRBV3-1
TGTGCCAGCAGCCAAGACCGAGGGTTTGAAGCTTTCTTT
CASSQDRGFEAFF
>TRBJ2-1|.|.|TRBV29-1
TGCAGCGTTGTTGTGGGCTCTCCTTGGAGGCAGTTCTTC
CSVVVGSPWRQFF
>TRBJ1-1|.|.|TRBV4-2
TGTGCCAGCAGCCAGGGGGCAATCTTGGAAGCTTTCTTT
CASSQGAILEAFF
>TRBJ2-3|TRBD2|.|TRBV5-4
TGTGCCAGCAACTCGTTAGCGGGAGCTGTTACGCAGTATTTT
CASNSLAGAVTQYF
>TRBJ1-5|.|.|TRBV2
TGTGCCAGCACAGGCAGACCCTGGGATAGCAATCAGCCCCAGCATTTT
CASTGRPWDSNQPQHF
>TRBJ2-4|.|few|TRBV5-1
TGCGCCAGCAGCTTCGAGGGGGTTGCCAAAAACATTCAGTACTTC
CASSFEGVAKNIQYF
>TRBJ2-3|.|few|TRBV27
TGTGCCAGCAGTTCCCCGGAGCTCCCAGATACGCAGTATTTT
CASSSPELPDTQYF
>TRBJ2-2|.|.|TRBV27
TGTGCCAGTAGCCCTCCGAGTTACTCCGGGGAGCTGTTTTTT
CASSPPSYSGELFF
>TRBJ2-3|.|many|TRBV29-1
TGCAGCGTTGAATTGCGGCTAAGGGCAGATACGCAGTATTTT
CSVELRLRADTQYF
>TRBJ2-7|.|many|TRBV6-5
TGTGCCAGCAGTTACTCAGGGGATGAGCAGTACTTC
CASSYSGDEQYF
>TRBJ1-4|TRBD1|few|TRBV4-2
TGTGCCAGCAGCCAAGATGGGACAGGGCAAGGGGAAAAACTGTTTTTT
CASSQDGTGQGEKLFF
>TRBJ2-1|.|few|TRBV2
TGTGCCGCCTTTCTACGGAGCTCCTACAATGAGCAGTTCTTC
CAAFLRSSYNEQFF
>TRBJ1-2|.|.|TRBV29-1
TGCAGCGTCGGGACCCTGGGTGAGAACTATGGCTACACCTTC
CSVGTLGENYGYTF
>TRBJ1-5|.|.|TRBV2
TGTGCCAGCAGTGAAGCAAGGGCGACGGCCCAGCATTTT
CASSEARATAQHF
>TRBJ1-2|.|once|TRBV28
TGTGCCAGCAGTTTCGCAGGGGCAGACTATGGCTACACCTTC
CASSFAGADYGYTF
>TRBJ2-5|TRBD1|few|TRBV2
TGTGCCACCGGGACAGGGCCCATGGAGCAGTACTTC
CATGTGPMEQYF
>TRBJ2-1|TRBD2|few|TRBV20-1
TGCAGTGCTCGCCTACTAGCGGGAGCATACAATGAGCAGTTCTTC
CSARLLAGAYNEQFF
>TRBJ1-6|.|.|TRBV18
TGTGCCAGCTCACCACGGAAAACAGGCGTTAATTCACCCCTCCACTTT
CASSPRKTGVNSPLHF
>TRBJ1-2|.|.|TRBV7-9
TGTGCCAGCAGCCTAATTCCTGGGGGTGACTATGGCTACACCTTC
CASSLIPGGDYGYTF
>TRBJ2-5|.|many|TRBV2
TGTGCCAGCAGTGTTTGGGTAGCGAAGGAGACCCAGTACTTC
CASSVWVAKETQYF
>TRBJ2-4|TRBD1|few|TRBV6-2/TRBV6-3
TGTGCCAGCAGTTACGTAATCTATCCGGGACAGACAGCCAAAAACATTCAGTACTTC
CASSYVIYPGQTAKNIQYF
>TRBJ2-7|.|.|TRBV21-1
TGTGCCCCGGCTTCGAGCTCCTACAATGAGCAGTACTTC
CAPASSSYNEQYF
>TRBJ2-7|.|few|TRBV10-1
TGCGCCAGCAGTGAGAATCTGGGGTCCTACGAGCAGTACTTC
CASSENLGSYEQYF
>TRBJ2-3|TRBD2|few|TRBV5-4
TGTGCCAGCAGCTTGGGACTAGCGGACTCGGGGTTCACAGATACGCAGTATTTT
CASSLGLADSGFTDTQYF
>TRBJ2-7|.|once|TRBV11-2
TGTGCCAGCAGCTTGACCAGACAGCTGAGCTCCTACAATGAGCAGTACTTC
CASSLTRQLSSYNEQYF
>TRBJ2-7|TRBD2|.|TRBV20-1
TGCAGTGCTAGAGGGACTCCTAGCGGGGGGCATCTATACGAGCAGTACTTC
CSARGTPSGGHLYEQYF
>TRBJ1-1|.|few|TRBV29-1
TGCAGCGTGGGGGAGGGGGACACTGAAGCTTTCTTT
CSVGEGDTEAFF
>TRBJ1-1|.|few|TRBV7-9
TGTGCCAGCAGCCCCAGGTCGCTCATGAACACTGAAGCTTTCTTT
CASSPRSLMNTEAFF
>TRBJ1-6|TRBD1|few|TRBV5-1
TGCGCCAGCAGCTTGGAGGCAGGGGGCTATAATTCACCCCTCCACTTT
CASSLEAGGYNSPLHF
>TRBJ2-3|.|few|TRBV6-2/TRBV6-3
TGTGCCAGCAGAAGGGTGGGGACCACAGATACGCAGTATTTT
CASRRVGTTDTQYF
>TRBJ2-1|TRBD2|few|TRBV4-2
TGTGCCAGCAGCCAAGGGGGACTAGCGGGAGCCGATTTCTACAATGAGCAGTTCTTC
CASSQGGLAGADFYNEQFF
>TRBJ1-1|.|few|TRBV28
TGTGCCAGCAGTTCTGGCCCCCACAGGAACACTGAAGCTTTCTTT
CASSSGPHRNTEAFF
>TRBJ2-7|.|.|TRBV3-1
TGTGCCAGCAGCCCCCTTCTGACGGGGGCCTCAAGGAATGAGCAGTACTTC
CASSPLLTGASRNEQYF
>TRBJ2-7|TRBD1|.|TRBV19
TGTGCCTCCGGAGGACAGGTCTCCTACAATGAGCAGTACTTC
CASGGQVSYNEQYF
>TRBJ2-1|.|few|TRBV4-2
TGTGCCAGCAGCCAAGAGTGGGGGGTGAGCTCCTACAATGAGCAGTTCTTC
CASSQEWGVSSYNEQFF
>TRBJ1-2|TRBD1|.|TRBV5-1
TGCGCCAGCAGCTTGGAGGGACAGATCTATGACTACACCTTC
CASSLEGQIYDYTF
>TRBJ2-3|TRBD2|few|TRBV2
TGTGCCAGCAGCGCGACTAGCGAAGCAGATACGCAGTATTTT
CASSATSEADTQYF
>TRBJ2-1|.|few|TRBV28
TGTGCCAGCACTCAGTCTTGGCGTCGCAATGAGCAGTTCTTC
CASTQSWRRNEQFF
>TRBJ2-7|TRBD2|few|TRBV28
TGTGCCAGCAGTTTATTACTAGCGCCCTACAATGAGCAGTACTTC
CASSLLLAPYNEQYF
>TRBJ1-2|.|.|TRBV10-2
TGCGCCAGCAGTGAGGTGAAGGGAAATGGCTACACCTTC
CASSEVKGNGYTF
>TRBJ2-5|.|many|TRBV12-3/TRBV12-4
TGTGCCAGCAGTCTGACTCGAGGAAACACTATTTGGGAGACCCAGTACTTC
CASSLTRGNTIWETQYF